One sample yielded the 14 T cell receptor beta chains listed below, sequenced in a study of blood T cell repertoires in COVID-19. The data were produced by immunoSEQ multiplex PCR, yet TCRdb's version contains in-frame clones alone and is incomplete. In the table there are roughly 220,000 clones, 65% to 85% of which are singletons. Sequencing was done on a sample of peripheral blood. The receptors come from an older woman with acute or convalescent COVID-19.

This chain connects TRBV29-1 to TRBJ1-1; D gene unclear. Between the trimmed V and J ends, which lost 5 bases and 3 bases, there was a span of 16 bases. This CDR3 spans 14 amino acids. The germline V gene encodes CDR1 SQVTM and CDR2 ANQGSEA. The CDR3 bases are TGCAGCGTTCGTATGCCAAGCGGGGACACTGAAGCTTTCTTT. The encoded protein is CSVRMPSGDTEAFF.

This clone was found a few times. This chain links TRBV7-9 with TRBJ1-1; D might be TRBD1 (6 bases). The CDR3 length is 14 residues. V was shortened by 6 bases and J by 7 bases, with 18 bases between the two germline ends. Germline loops: CDR1 SEHNR, CDR2 FQNEAQ (reference sequence). The CDR3 coding sequence is TGTGCCAGCAGGTCAGGGGAGTTTGGAGGTGAAGCTTTCTTT. This encodes CASRSGEFGGEAFF.

The chain joins TRBV19 to TRBJ1-5; TRBD1 aligns across 7 bases. V lost 10 bases and J lost 2; bases outside the gene matches: 14. Germline CDR1 LNHDA, CDR2 SQIVND (reference sequence). This CDR3 comprises 16 residues. Here the CDR3 reads CATRGDSWLGNQPQHF. CDR3 sequence (DNA): TGTGCCACCAGGGGGGACAGTTGGCTGGGCAATCAGCCCCAGCATTTT. The whole variable domain, remainder taken from reference TRBV19 and TRBJ1-5, is DGGITQSPKYLFRKEGQNVTLSCEQNLNHDAMYWYRQDPGQGLRLIYYSQIVNDFQKGDIAEGYSVSREKKESFPLTVTSAQKNPTAFYLCATRGDSWLGNQPQHFGDGTRLSIL.

This clone was counted many times. The chain combines TRBV9 with TRBJ2-5, with TRBD1 identical over 7 bases. The V gene end was trimmed by 0 bases and the J gene end by 1 base; junction bases not matched to a gene: 3. This CDR3 is 15 amino acids long. Germline V gene sequence: CDR1 SGDLS, CDR2 YYNGEE. CDR3 DNA sequence: TGTGCCAGCAGCGTAGTGGGGACAGTCCAAGAGACCCAGTACTTC. Its translation is CASSVVGTVQETQYF.

V is TRBV4-1 and J is TRBJ1-6, with 8 bases lining up with TRBD1. The germline CDR1 and CDR2 sequences are MGHRA and YSYEKL. V shed 4 bases, J shed 10 bases, and the junction held 6 bases outside the gene matches. The CDR3 length is 14 residues. The CDR3 DNA follows: TGCGCCAGCAGCCTACAGGGGGTTGAATCACCCCTCCACTTT. The encoded protein is CASSLQGVESPLHF.

The chain uses TRBV6-2 or TRBV6-3 and TRBJ1-1, with D possibly matching TRBD1 (5 bases). Trimming took 2 bases from V and 8 from J, leaving 9 bases between them. Germline V lookup: CDR1 MNHEY, CDR2 SVGEGT. The CDR3 has 12 amino acids. CDR3 protein: CASSYGRQEAFF. The CDR3 DNA sequence: TGTGCCAGCAGTTACGGGCGACAGGAAGCTTTCTTT.

This clone was counted only a few times. This chain connects TRBV4-1 to TRBJ1-4; 9 bases agree with TRBD1. Germline CDR1 and CDR2: MGHRA and YSYEKL. V lost 5 bases and J lost 7; bases outside the gene matches: 14. CDR3 length: 17 amino acids. CDR3 DNA sequence: TGCGCCAGCAGCATCGCCAGGTCGGGACAGGGACTTGAAAAACTGTTTTTT. It encodes CASSIARSGQGLEKLFF.

V and J are TRBV3-1 (or the pseudogene TRBV3-2) and TRBJ2-3; possible D gene TRBD2, 5 bases. V shed 3 bases and J shed 5 bases, with 12 bases lying between them. The CDR3 has 14 residues. Germline lookup yields CDR1 LGHDT and CDR2 YNNKEL (reference sequence). CDR3 loop: CASSQSGGLDTQYF. CDR3 sequence (DNA): TGTGCCAGCAGCCAGTCTGGAGGTCTAGATACGCAGTATTTT.

The chain joins TRBV6-5 to TRBJ2-5, with D tentatively TRBD1 (7 bases). V was trimmed by 7 bases and J by 5 bases, leaving 17 bases between them. CDR1 MNHEY and CDR2 SVGAGI come from the germline V gene. There are 14 residues in the CDR3. CDR3 bases: TGTGCCAGCAACCGGCAGGGGGGATGGGAGACCCAGTACTTC. It codes for CASNRQGGWETQYF.

The chain carries TRBV27 and TRBJ1-5; D remains unclear. This CDR3 comprises 14 residues. Trimming cost V 4 bases and J 0 bases, with 7 bases left between them. Germline V gene data show CDR1 as MNHEY and CDR2 as SMNVEV (reference sequence). CDR3 DNA: TGTGCCAGCAGTTGGAGGGATAGCAATCAGCCCCAGCATTTT. Protein product: CASSWRDSNQPQHF.

This chain connects TRBV7-3 to TRBJ2-2, with 9 bases identical to TRBD1. With 5 bases clipped from V and 1 base from J, the junction kept 8 bases outside the gene matches. Per germline, CDR1 SGHTA and CDR2 FQGTGA. The CDR3 sequence is 17 residues long. As DNA, the CDR3 is TGTGCCAGCAGCGCCCTCGGGACAGGGAGGAACACCGGGGAGCTGTTTTTT. It translates to CASSALGTGRNTGELFF.

This clone was found once. The rearrangement joins TRBV7-9 to TRBJ1-2, with 7 bases identical to TRBD1. Germline CDR1 and CDR2: SEHNR and FQNEAQ (reference sequence). The V and J ends lost 7 bases and 7 bases, in that order; junction bases with no gene match: 15. The CDR3 consists of 15 residues. DNA of the CDR3: TGTGCCAGCACCGAAGGGATAGGGGGCTCCCTTGGCTACACCTTC. Encoded protein: CASTEGIGGSLGYTF.

This clone was found a few times. The chain joins TRBV5-1 to TRBJ2-7; 8 nucleotides match TRBD1. Germline V lookup: CDR1 SGHRS, CDR2 YFSETQ. Trimming cost V 3 bases and J 0 bases; bases outside gene matches: 2. The CDR3 has 14 amino acids. CDR3 coding DNA: TGCGCCAGCAGCTCAGGGACAGGCTCCTACGAGCAGTACTTC. Translated: CASSSGTGSYEQYF.

The chain links TRBV30 to TRBJ1-5, with TRBD1 as a possible D gene (5 bases). The germline V gene has CDR1 GTSNPN and CDR2 SVGIG (reference sequence). V gave up 1 base and J gave up 4 bases, with 11 bases separating them. CDR3 length: 14 amino acids. CDR3 DNA: TGTGCCTGGAGTGAAGGGGCCTTAAATCAGCCCCAGCATTTT. Protein product: CAWSEGALNQPQHF.